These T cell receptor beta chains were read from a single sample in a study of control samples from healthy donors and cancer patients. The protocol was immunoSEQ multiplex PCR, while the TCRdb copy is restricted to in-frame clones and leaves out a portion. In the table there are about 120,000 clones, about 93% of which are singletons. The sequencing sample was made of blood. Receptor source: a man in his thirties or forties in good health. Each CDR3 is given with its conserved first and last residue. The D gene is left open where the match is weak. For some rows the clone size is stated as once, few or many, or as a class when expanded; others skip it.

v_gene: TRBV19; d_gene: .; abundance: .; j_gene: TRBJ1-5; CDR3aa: CASSIASAGQPQHF; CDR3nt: TGTGCCAGTAGTATAGCGTCAGCGGGTCAGCCCCAGCATTTT
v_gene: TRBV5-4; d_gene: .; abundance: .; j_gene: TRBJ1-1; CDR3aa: CASSREQYNTEAFF; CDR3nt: TGTGCCAGCAGCCGGGAACAGTATAACACTGAAGCTTTCTTT
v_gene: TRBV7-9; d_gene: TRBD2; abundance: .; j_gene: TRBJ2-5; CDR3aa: CASSLRTREWETQYF; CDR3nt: TGTGCCAGCAGCCTCAGGACTAGAGAGTGGGAGACCCAGTACTTC
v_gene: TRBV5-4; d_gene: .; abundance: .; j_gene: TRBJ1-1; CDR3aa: CASSPLETPLEAFF; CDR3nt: TGTGCCAGCAGCCCCCTGGAGACACCACTTGAAGCTTTCTTT
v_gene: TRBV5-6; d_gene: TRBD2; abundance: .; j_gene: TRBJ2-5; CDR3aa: CASSAKRLAGQETQYF; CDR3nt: TGTGCCAGCAGCGCAAAAAGACTAGCGGGTCAAGAGACCCAGTACTTC
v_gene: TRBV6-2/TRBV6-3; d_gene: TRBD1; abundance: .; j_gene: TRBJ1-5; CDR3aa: CASSYSTGDRSNQPQHF; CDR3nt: TGTGCCAGCAGTTACTCGACGGGGGACAGAAGCAATCAGCCCCAGCATTTT
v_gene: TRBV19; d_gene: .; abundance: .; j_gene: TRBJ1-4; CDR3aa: CASRDTATNEKLFF; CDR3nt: TGTGCCAGTAGAGACACCGCAACTAATGAAAAACTGTTTTTT
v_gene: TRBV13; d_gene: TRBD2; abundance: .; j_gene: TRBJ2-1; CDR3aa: CASSPAGTSGGTMYNEQFF; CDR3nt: TGTGCCAGCAGCCCCGCCGGGACTAGCGGGGGGACTATGTACAATGAGCAGTTCTTC
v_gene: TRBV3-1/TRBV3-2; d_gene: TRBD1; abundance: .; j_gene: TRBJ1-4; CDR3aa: CASSPRVDRGDATNEKLFF; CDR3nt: TGTGCCAGCAGCCCTCGGGTGGACAGGGGCGATGCAACTAATGAAAAACTGTTTTTT
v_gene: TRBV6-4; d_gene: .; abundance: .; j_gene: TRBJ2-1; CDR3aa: CASSDLRGEQFF; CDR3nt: TGTGCCAGCAGTGACTTACGGGGTGAGCAGTTCTTC
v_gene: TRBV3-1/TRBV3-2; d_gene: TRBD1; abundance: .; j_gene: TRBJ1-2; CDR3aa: CASSPGQGQNYGYTF; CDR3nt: TGTGCCAGCAGCCCAGGACAGGGACAGAACTATGGCTACACCTTC
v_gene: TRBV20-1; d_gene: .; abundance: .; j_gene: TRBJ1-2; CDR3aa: CSGGLGYGYTF; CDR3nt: TGCAGTGGGGGGTTGGGATATGGCTACACCTTC
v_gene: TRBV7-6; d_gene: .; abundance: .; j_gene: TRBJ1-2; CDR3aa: CASSLAGANYGYTF; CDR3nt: TGTGCCAGCAGCTTAGCGGGGGCAAACTATGGCTACACCTTC
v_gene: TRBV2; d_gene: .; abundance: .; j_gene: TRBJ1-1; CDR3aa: CASSARAVRMNTEAFF; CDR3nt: TGTGCCAGCAGTGCCCGGGCCGTGCGTATGAACACTGAAGCTTTCTTT
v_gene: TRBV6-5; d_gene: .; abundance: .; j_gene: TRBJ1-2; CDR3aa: CASSQQGYGYTF; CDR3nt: TGTGCCAGCAGCCAACAAGGCTATGGCTACACCTTC
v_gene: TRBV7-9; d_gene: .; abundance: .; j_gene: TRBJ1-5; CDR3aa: CASSFKGDDQPQHF; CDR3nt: TGTGCCAGCAGCTTTAAAGGGGATGATCAGCCCCAGCATTTT
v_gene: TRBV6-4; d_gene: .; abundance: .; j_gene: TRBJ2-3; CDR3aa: CASSLSATTDTQYF; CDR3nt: TGTGCCAGCAGTTTGTCGGCCACCACAGATACGCAGTATTTT
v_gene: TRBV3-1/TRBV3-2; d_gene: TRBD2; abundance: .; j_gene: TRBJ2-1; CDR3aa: CASSQVGAGAQTQFF; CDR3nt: TGTGCCAGCAGCCAAGTAGGAGCGGGGGCCCAGACCCAGTTCTTC
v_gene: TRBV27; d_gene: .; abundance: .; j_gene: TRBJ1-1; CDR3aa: CASSLGRINTEAFF; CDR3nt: TGTGCCAGCAGTTTAGGCAGGATTAACACTGAAGCTTTCTTT
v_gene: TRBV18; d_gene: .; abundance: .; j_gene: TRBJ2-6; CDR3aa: CASSKLEAGTSGANVLTF; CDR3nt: TGTGCCAGCTCAAAATTAGAGGCAGGGACCTCTGGGGCCAACGTCCTGACTTTC
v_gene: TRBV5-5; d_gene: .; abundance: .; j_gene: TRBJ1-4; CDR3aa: CASSSSPINEKLFF; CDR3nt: TGTGCCAGCAGCTCGAGCCCGATTAATGAAAAACTGTTTTTT
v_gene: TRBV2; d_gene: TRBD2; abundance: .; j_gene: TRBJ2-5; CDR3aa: CASSSRTSRETQYF; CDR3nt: TGTGCCAGCAGTTCCCGGACTAGCAGGGAGACCCAGTACTTC
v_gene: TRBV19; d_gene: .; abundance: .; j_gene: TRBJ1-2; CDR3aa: CASSIAAAGRHGYTF; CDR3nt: TGTGCCAGTAGTATAGCCGCAGCGGGACGACATGGCTACACCTTC
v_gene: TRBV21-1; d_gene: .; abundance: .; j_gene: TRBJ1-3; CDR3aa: CASLRRGPGNTIYF; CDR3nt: TGTGCCAGCTTACGCCGGGGACCCGGAAACACCATATATTTT
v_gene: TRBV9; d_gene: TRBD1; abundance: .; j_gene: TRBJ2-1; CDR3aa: CASRLGTGSNEQFF; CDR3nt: TGTGCCAGCAGGCTCGGGACAGGGAGCAATGAGCAGTTCTTC
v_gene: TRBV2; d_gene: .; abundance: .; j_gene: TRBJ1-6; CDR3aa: CASSFRAPNSPLHF; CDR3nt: TGTGCCAGCAGTTTCCGGGCCCCAAATTCACCCCTCCACTTT
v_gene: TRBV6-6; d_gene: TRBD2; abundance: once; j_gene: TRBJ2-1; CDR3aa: CASSREISGGPDNEQFF; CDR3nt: TGTGCCAGCAGTCGCGAAATTAGCGGGGGCCCGGACAATGAGCAGTTCTTC
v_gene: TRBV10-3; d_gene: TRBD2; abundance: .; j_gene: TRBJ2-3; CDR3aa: CAISVGTSGGPDTQYF; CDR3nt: TGTGCCATCAGTGTTGGGACTAGCGGGGGGCCAGATACGCAGTATTTT
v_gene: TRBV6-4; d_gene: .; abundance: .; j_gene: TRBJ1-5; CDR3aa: CASSRLGGPNQPQHF; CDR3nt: TGTGCCAGCAGCCGCTTAGGGGGGCCAAATCAGCCCCAGCATTTT
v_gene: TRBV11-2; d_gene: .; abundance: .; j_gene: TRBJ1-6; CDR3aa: CASSRQGVDSPLHF; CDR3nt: TGTGCCAGCAGCCGGCAGGGCGTCGATTCACCCCTCCACTTT
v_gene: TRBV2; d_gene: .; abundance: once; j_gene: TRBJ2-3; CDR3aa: CASSGKAPGVSGTDTQYF; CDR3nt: TGTGCCAGCAGCGGAAAAGCCCCCGGTGTCTCGGGCACAGATACGCAGTATTTT
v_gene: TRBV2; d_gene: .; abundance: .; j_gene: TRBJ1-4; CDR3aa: CASSGPGQIEEKLFF; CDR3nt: TGTGCCAGCAGTGGTCCGGGACAAATAGAGGAAAAACTGTTTTTT
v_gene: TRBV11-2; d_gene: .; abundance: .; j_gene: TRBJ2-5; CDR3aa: CASSLDLGEGLETQYF; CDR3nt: TGTGCCAGCAGCTTAGATCTAGGCGAGGGGCTGGAGACCCAGTACTTC
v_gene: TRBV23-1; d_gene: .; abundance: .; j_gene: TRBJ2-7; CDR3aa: CASSQEYEQYF; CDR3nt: TGCGCCAGCAGTCAAGAGTACGAGCAGTACTTC
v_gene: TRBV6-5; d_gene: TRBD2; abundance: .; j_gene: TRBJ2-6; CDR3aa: CASRGGSGANVLTF; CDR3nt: TGTGCCAGCAGGGGGGGGTCTGGGGCCAACGTCCTGACTTTC
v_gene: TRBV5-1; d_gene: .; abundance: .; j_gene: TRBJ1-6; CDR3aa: CASSLALNNSPLHF; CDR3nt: TGCGCCAGCAGCTTGGCGTTGAATAATTCACCCCTCCACTTT
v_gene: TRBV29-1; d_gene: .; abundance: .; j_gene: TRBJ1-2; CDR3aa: CSVPSPTETYGYTF; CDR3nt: TGCAGCGTTCCTTCCCCCACGGAAACCTATGGCTACACCTTC
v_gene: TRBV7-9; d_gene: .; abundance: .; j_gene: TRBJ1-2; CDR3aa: CASSYGSINYGYTF; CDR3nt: TGTGCCAGCAGCTATGGGTCTATAAACTATGGCTACACCTTC
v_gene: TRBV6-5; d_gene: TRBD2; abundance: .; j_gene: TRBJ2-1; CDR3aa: CASSIAGVTYNEQFF; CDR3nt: TGTGCCAGCAGTATAGCGGGGGTCACCTACAATGAGCAGTTCTTC
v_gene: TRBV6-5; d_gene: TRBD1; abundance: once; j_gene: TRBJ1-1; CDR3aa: CASRPTGVRTEAFF; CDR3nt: TGTGCCAGCAGGCCCACAGGGGTTAGGACTGAAGCTTTCTTT
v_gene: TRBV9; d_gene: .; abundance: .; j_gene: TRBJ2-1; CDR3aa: CASSVGLHDEQFF; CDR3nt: TGTGCCAGCAGCGTAGGGCTCCACGATGAGCAGTTCTTC
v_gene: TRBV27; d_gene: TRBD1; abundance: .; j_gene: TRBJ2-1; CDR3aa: CASSRDRTGGMDEQFF; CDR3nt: TGTGCCAGCAGTCGGGATCGGACAGGGGGTATGGATGAGCAGTTCTTC
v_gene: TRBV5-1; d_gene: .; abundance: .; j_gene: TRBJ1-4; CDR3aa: CASSFGGNDEKLFF; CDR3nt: TGCGCCAGCAGCTTTGGGGGGAACGATGAAAAACTGTTTTTT
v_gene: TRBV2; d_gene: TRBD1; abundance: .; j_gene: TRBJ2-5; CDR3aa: CASSQPGQGKTQYF; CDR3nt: TGTGCCAGCAGCCAACCGGGACAGGGGAAGACCCAGTACTTC
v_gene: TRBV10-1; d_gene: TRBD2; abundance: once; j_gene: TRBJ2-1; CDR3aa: CASSEGGGGYNEQFF; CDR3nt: TGCGCCAGCAGTGAAGGTGGGGGGGGGTACAATGAGCAGTTCTTC
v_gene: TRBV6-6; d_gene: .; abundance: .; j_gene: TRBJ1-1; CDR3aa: CASSLLNTEAFF; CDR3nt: TGTGCCAGCAGCCTACTTAACACTGAAGCTTTCTTT
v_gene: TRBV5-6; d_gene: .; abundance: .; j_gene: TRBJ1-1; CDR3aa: CASSLDVGGGTEAFF; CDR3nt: TGTGCCAGCAGCTTGGACGTAGGCGGCGGTACTGAAGCTTTCTTT
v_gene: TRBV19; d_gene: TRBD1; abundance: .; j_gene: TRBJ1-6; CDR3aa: CASSIRQGSPLHF; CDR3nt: TGTGCCAGTAGTATCCGACAGGGTTCACCCCTCCACTTT